This T cell receptor beta chain was found in a study of T cells in Graves' hyperthyroidism and ophthalmopathy. Many counts were recorded for this clonotype. Antigen specificity is unknown. Study results and limitations: Appearing also in blood were most of the thyroid clonotypes expanded above 0.001.

Each patient was aged 18 to 65 and had newly diagnosed hyperthyroidism of under 2 months' duration. In making diagnoses, clinical symptoms, serum thyroxine and TRAb, thyroid ultrasound and orbital computed tomography were all used. TCR beta CDR3 regions were amplified from RNA transcripts. Using the HTBI primer set, a first-round RT-PCR was run on the TCR CDR3. TCRdb re-derived calls from the multiplex PCR reads in MiXCR, one entry per CDR3 protein. Of under 350,000 distinct CDR3 sequences listed, 25% were seen once; the top ten hold about 25%. This receptor was identified in a man between 35 and 55 years old with Graves' hyperthyroidism that later progressed to Graves' ophthalmopathy. Sequencing was done on a sample of blood.

The CDR3 DNA sequence: TGTGCCAGTAGTAGGCGGGAGGAATCCTACGAGCAGTACTTC. This gives the protein CASSRREESYEQYF. The rearrangement links TRBV19 to TRBJ2-7; 8 bases fit TRBD2. Germline V gene sequence: CDR1 LNHDA, CDR2 SQIVND (reference sequence). The CDR3 covers 14 residues. With V trimmed by 4 bases and J by 1 base, 3 bases remained unmatched.